This T cell receptor beta chain was sequenced in a study of blood T cell repertoires in COVID-19. Study-level background: Whether acute or convalescent, the COVID-19 samples came from the United States, Italy and Spain. Nucleic acid was either cDNA or gDNA, and it came from T cells, B-cell-depleted T cells, or PBMCs.

While infection was still active, Seattle patients were enrolled and then followed longitudinally. Per the original data handling: Cell counts per sample came from amplifying reference gene primers. Sequencing was performed with immunoSEQ multiplex PCR; in TCRdb, only in-frame clones are kept and a portion is missing. V and J calls and clone size are those listed in that table; D and trimming were worked out from the DNA. Of approximately 290,000 clones in the sample, 80% to 85% were seen once. CDR3 length equals 14 residues. Trimming removed 1 base at V and 5 bases at J, with 12 bases between. Germline-derived CDR1 and CDR2 are SGHTA and FQGNSA.

Sequenced material: peripheral blood. This sequence originates from a person aged 65 to 85 with COVID-19, enrolled during active disease. This chain uses TRBV7-2 with TRBJ2-7; a weak D match, TRBD1 (6 bases). The CDR3 sequence is CASSLGDTGNEQYF. For the CDR3, the DNA is TGTGCCAGCAGCTTAGGGGACACCGGTAACGAGCAGTACTTC.